The 22 T cell receptor beta chains presented below share a single source sample, sequenced in a study of cytomegalovirus exposure and HLA in healthy donors (dated 2017 in TCRdb). The library was prepared using the immunoSEQ multiplex PCR assay. In TCRdb, the immuneACCESS table is reduced to in-frame sequences with V and J assigned. These tables do not hold every clone; where another copy was compared, an unresolved V gene accounts for under half, and the others remain unexplained. The sample table holds about 110,000 clones, of which around 85% were seen once. The ten largest make up about 3% of the sample. Sequencing was performed on PBMCs. Source of these receptors: a young woman in good health and CMV-seronegative.

The rearrangement links TRBV12-5 to TRBJ2-7; D remains ambiguous. Germline CDR1 reads LGHNT; CDR2 reads FRNRAP. This CDR3 has 14 amino acids. With 6 bases removed from V and 2 bases from J, the gap between germline ends came to 14 bases. CDR3: CASGNSSTPYEQYF. The CDR3 nucleotides read TGTGCTAGTGGGAACAGCAGTACTCCCTACGAGCAGTACTTC.

This chain connects TRBV27 to TRBJ1-1; 7 nucleotides line up with TRBD1. The CDR3 sequence is 16 residues long. The V segment lost 4 bases and the J segment 1 base; nucleotides outside the gene matches: 9. Per the germline V gene, CDR1 is MNHEY and CDR2 is SMNVEV (reference sequence). CDR3: CASSWVQGSRNTEAFF. Written as DNA, the CDR3 is TGTGCCAGCAGTTGGGTACAGGGGTCTCGGAACACTGAAGCTTTCTTT.

CDR3 sequence: CASSGGGEKLFF. The CDR3 DNA sequence: TGTGCCAGCAGCGGAGGTGGAGAAAAACTGTTTTTT. The chain uses TRBV13 and TRBJ1-4, with D unclear. The CDR3 sequence is 12 residues long. The ends were cut back, 5 bases at V and 8 bases at J, with 9 bases in the middle. Germline lookup yields CDR1 PRHDT and CDR2 FYEKMQ (reference sequence).

The rearrangement joins TRBV4-1 to TRBJ2-7; TRBD2 is a possible D gene (6 bases). Per germline, CDR1 MGHRA and CDR2 YSYEKL. CDR3 size: 14 residues. Trimming took off 0 bases at V and 4 bases at J, with 10 bases between the two ends. The CDR3 bases are TGCGCCAGCAGCCAAGATGGAGGGTCTTACGAGCAGTACTTC. Protein sequence: CASSQDGGSYEQYF.

This chain connects TRBV5-6 to TRBJ1-6; TRBD1 agrees at 7 bases. Trimming cost V 3 bases and J 13 bases; bases outside gene matches: 4. CDR3 length: 12 residues. The V gene's germline CDR1 is SGHDT and CDR2 YYEEEE. For the CDR3, the DNA is TGTGCCAGCAGCTCGACAGGGCGCCCCCTCCACTTT. It codes for CASSSTGRPLHF.

The rearrangement links TRBV19 to TRBJ1-1; D is undetermined. CDR1 and CDR2 from the germline V gene are LNHDA and SQIVND (reference sequence). The ends were cut back, 3 bases at V and 1 base at J, with 3 bases in the middle. The CDR3 spans 12 residues. CDR3 DNA sequence: TGTGCCAGTAGTATCCAGAACACTGAAGCTTTCTTT. Translating gives CASSIQNTEAFF.

This chain joins TRBV7-3 and TRBJ2-2; 7 positions agree with TRBD2. The V segment lost 6 bases and the J segment 6 bases; nucleotides outside the gene matches: 7. This CDR3 spans 14 amino acids. CDR1 SGHTA and CDR2 FQGTGA come from the germline V gene. The CDR3 spells CASSSIAGAGELFF. The CDR3 DNA follows: TGTGCCAGCAGTTCCATTGCGGGAGCCGGGGAGCTGTTTTTT.

The gene calls are TRBV7-6 and TRBJ1-6; D perhaps matches TRBD1 (5 bases). Germline CDR1 SGHVS, CDR2 FNYEAQ. The V end was cut by 0 bases, the J end by 10 bases, with 13 bases between. CDR3 length: 15 residues. In DNA form, the CDR3 reads TGTGCCAGCAGCTTAGCGGGAGGGACCGGATCACCCCTCCACTTT. It codes for CASSLAGGTGSPLHF.

The table lists this clone with a count of one. Written as DNA, the CDR3 is TGTGCCAGCTCACCCGGCGCCGGGGGTGAAGCTTTCTTT. It yields the protein CASSPGAGGEAFF. This chain joins TRBV18 and TRBJ1-1; D may be TRBD1 (5 bases). Germline V gene data show CDR1 as KGHSH and CDR2 as LQKENI. V was cut by 3 bases and J by 7 bases, with 12 bases left in between. The CDR3 runs 13 residues.

The chain uses TRBV27 and TRBJ1-2, with D unresolved. Trimming stripped 2 bases from V and 7 bases from J, with 17 bases between. The CDR3 length is 15 residues. Germline-derived CDR1 and CDR2 are MNHEY and SMNVEV (reference sequence). The chain's CDR3 is CASSLKGPPDSGYTF. CDR3 coding DNA: TGTGCCAGCAGTTTAAAGGGTCCCCCGGACTCTGGCTACACCTTC.

The chain is built from TRBV13 and TRBJ1-1; D gene ambiguous. CDR1 is PRHDT, CDR2 FYEKMQ, per germline (reference sequence). Trimming pared 6 bases from V and 0 bases from J, leaving 14 bases between. CDR3 size: 15 residues. DNA for the CDR3: TGTGCCAGCAGGCGGGAGCGTCCTATGAACACTGAAGCTTTCTTT. This translates into CASRRERPMNTEAFF.

This clone was seen once. This rearrangement joins TRBV20-1 to TRBJ2-5; D not resolved. Germline CDR1 is DFQATT and CDR2 is SNEGSKA (reference sequence). Trimming pared 6 bases from V and 1 base from J, leaving 6 bases between. This CDR3 is built from 11 residues. CDR3 amino acids: CSAQLQETQYF. Written as DNA, the CDR3 is TGCAGTGCCCAACTCCAAGAGACCCAGTACTTC.

The CDR3 region has the DNA TGTGCCACCAGCAGACGGCCGGGACAGGGTTTTTCCTACGAGCAGTACTTC. Its translation is CATSRRPGQGFSYEQYF. V is TRBV15 and J is TRBJ2-7, with 9 bases aligning to TRBD1. In germline, CDR1 is LNHNV, CDR2 YYDKDF (reference sequence). The CDR3 is 17 amino acids. J gave up 1 base and V 2 bases, and 9 bases lay outside the gene matches.

This chain connects TRBV27 to TRBJ2-1; a weak D match, TRBD1 (5 bases). From germline, CDR1 is MNHEY and CDR2 SMNVEV (reference sequence). This CDR3 is built from 11 residues. V was clipped by 8 bases and J by 6 bases, with 8 bases between them. As DNA, the CDR3 is TGTGCCAGCCAGGGTTCCAATGAGCAGTTCTTC. Its translation is CASQGSNEQFF.

The chain uses TRBV6-6 and TRBJ2-5, with 12 bases matching TRBD2. The V gene's germline CDR1 is MNHNY and CDR2 SVGAGI (reference sequence). V lost 4 bases to trimming and J lost 4 bases; unmatched junction nucleotides: 4. The CDR3 runs 15 residues. The CDR3 is CASSLPSGGGETQYF. Here the CDR3 DNA reads TGTGCCAGCAGTTTGCCTAGCGGGGGGGGAGAGACCCAGTACTTC.

The genes are TRBV5-1 and TRBJ1-1; D is undetermined. Germline V gives CDR1 SGHRS, CDR2 YFSETQ. CDR3 length equals 15 residues. V was cut by 4 bases and J by 1 base, with 14 bases left in between. In DNA, the CDR3 is TGCGCCAGCAGCCCCCAGACTACGGGGAACACTGAAGCTTTCTTT. Protein product: CASSPQTTGNTEAFF.

The chain couples TRBV25-1 to TRBJ2-5, with a weak D call TRBD2 (6 bases). Trimming took off 3 bases at V and 3 bases at J, with 14 bases between the two ends. The CDR3 runs to 15 residues. Per the germline V gene, CDR1 is MGHDK and CDR2 is SYGVNS. The CDR3 reads CASSDTQGLKETQYF. The CDR3 DNA sequence: TGTGCCAGCAGTGACACCCAGGGACTTAAAGAGACCCAGTACTTC.

The chain employs TRBV2 and TRBJ1-1; D is perhaps TRBD1 (6 bases). The CDR3 contains 13 residues. Germline lookup yields CDR1 SNHLY and CDR2 FYNNEI. In DNA, the CDR3 is TGTGCTTATACGGGCAGGGGAAGCCCTGAAGCTTTCTTT. Translation: CAYTGRGSPEAFF.

The V and J genes are TRBV2 and TRBJ2-7; D is undetermined. From germline, CDR1 is SNHLY and CDR2 FYNNEI. The V end was cut by 7 bases, the J end by 2 bases, with 9 bases between. This CDR3 spans 12 amino acids. This CDR3 is CASIRVTYEQYF. In nucleotides, the CDR3 is TGTGCCAGCATACGGGTCACCTACGAGCAGTACTTC.

The V gene is TRBV9, the J gene TRBJ1-1, with a weak D call TRBD1 (5 bases). V lost 4 bases, J lost 2 bases, and 18 bases lay in between. The CDR3 has 16 amino acids. CDR1 and CDR2 from the germline V gene are SGDLS and YYNGEE. This chain's CDR3 is CASSSPMGGGNTEAFF. Here the CDR3 DNA reads TGTGCCAGCAGCTCTCCAATGGGGGGGGGTAACACTGAAGCTTTCTTT.

The rearrangement joins TRBV27 to TRBJ1-5, with D perhaps matching TRBD1 (5 bases). V was clipped by 8 bases and J by 1 base, with 12 bases between them. Germline-derived CDR1 and CDR2 are MNHEY and SMNVEV (reference sequence). This CDR3 spans 14 amino acids. The CDR3 nucleotides read TGTGCCAGCCATAGCCCAGGGAGCAATCAGCCCCAGCATTTT. This sequence encodes CASHSPGSNQPQHF.

J is TRBJ2-6 and V is TRBV7-8; D perhaps matches TRBD1 (8 bases). This CDR3 is 21 amino acids long. CDR1 is SGHVS and CDR2 is FQNEAQ in the germline V gene. Trimming shortened V by 2 bases and J by 0 bases, and 23 bases separated the two germline ends. The CDR3 nucleotides read TGTGCCAGCAGCTTATCGGGGGGACAGGAGTCCCTTTCCTCTGGGGCCAACGTCCTGACTTTC. It codes for CASSLSGGQESLSSGANVLTF.